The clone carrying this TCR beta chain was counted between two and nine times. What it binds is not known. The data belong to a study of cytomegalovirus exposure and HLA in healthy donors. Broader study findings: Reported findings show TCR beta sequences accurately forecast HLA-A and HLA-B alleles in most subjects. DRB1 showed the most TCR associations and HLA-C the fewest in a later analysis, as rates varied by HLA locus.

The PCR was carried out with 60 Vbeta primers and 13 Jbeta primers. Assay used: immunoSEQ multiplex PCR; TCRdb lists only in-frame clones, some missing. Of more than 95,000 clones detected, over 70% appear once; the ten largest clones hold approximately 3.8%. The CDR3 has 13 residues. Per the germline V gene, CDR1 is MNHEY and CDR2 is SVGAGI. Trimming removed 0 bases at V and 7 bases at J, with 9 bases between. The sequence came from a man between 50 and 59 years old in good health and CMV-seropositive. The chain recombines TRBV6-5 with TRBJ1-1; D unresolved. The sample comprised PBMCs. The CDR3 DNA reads TGTGCCAGCAGTTACTCTCGACGGGATGAAGCTTTCTTT. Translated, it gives CASSYSRRDEAFF.